This TCR beta chain came from a study of T cell changes during pregnancy in multiple sclerosis. The V and J ends lost 5 bases and 7 bases respectively, with 24 bases between them. Per the germline V gene, CDR1 is KGHSH and CDR2 is LQKENI. This CDR3 contains 16 residues. Measured with immunoSEQ multiplex PCR; TCRdb has only the in-frame clones, and not every one. The sample includes around 100,000 clones, 92% seen only once; the top ten take roughly 0.93%. This TCR derives from a female donor with multiple sclerosis, enrolled in a pregnancy study. The sequencing used peripheral blood, collected after pregnancy. The rearrangement uses TRBV18 and TRBJ2-7, with D possibly matching TRBD1 (6 bases). The CDR3 sequence is CASSLRPGHILEEQYF. The CDR3 DNA reads TGTGCCAGCTCATTACGGCCGGGACATATCCTAGAAGAGCAGTACTTC.